Listed below are T cell receptor beta chains from one sample, sequenced in a study of blood T cells in healthy people across ages. Using its own MiXCR run on the 5' RACE reads, TCRdb lists one record per CDR3 protein. The data hold 750,000 to 1,000,000 distinct CDR3 sequences, with almost 30% observed a single time. These data were also filed under a second study, of T cells of mothers and their children.

The sequenced sample was blood. The receptor source for this set is a woman between 35 and 50 years old in good health. Both conserved end residues are part of each CDR3. Fields, in order: J gene, D gene, V gene, clone size, CDR3 DNA, CDR3 protein. The D gene is left open where the match is weak. Size is stated for part of the rows, as once, few or many counts, or as a class when the clone is expanded.

TRBJ2-5	NA	TRBV10-3	many	TGTGCCATCAGCTTGACAGGTGGGAAGGGAGAGACCCAGTACTTC	CAISLTGGKGETQYF
TRBJ1-3	NA	TRBV14	NA	TGTGCCAGCAGCCAAGTCCGAGGCTATGGAAACACCATATATTTT	CASSQVRGYGNTIYF
TRBJ2-1	NA	TRBV7-2	many	TGTGCCAGCACCCCGCGAGGGGGGCGTTACAATGAGCAGTTCTTC	CASTPRGGRYNEQFF
TRBJ1-1	NA	TRBV29-1	few	TGCAGCGTGTATATCACAGGGATGAACACTGAAGCTTTCTTT	CSVYITGMNTEAFF
TRBJ2-5	TRBD1	TRBV4-2	many	TGTGCCAGCAGCCAACCCCGGACAGGGGGCGGTGAGACCCAGTACTTC	CASSQPRTGGGETQYF
TRBJ2-1	NA	TRBV7-8	NA	TGTGCCAGCAGCTTAATTGTAGGGTCCTACAATGAGCAGTTCTTC	CASSLIVGSYNEQFF
TRBJ1-1	NA	TRBV20-1	NA	TGCAGTGCTAGATCCCGAGGGAACACTGAAGCTTTCTTT	CSARSRGNTEAFF
TRBJ1-1	TRBD1	TRBV28	few	TGTGCGGGAAGAGACAGGGGACTGAACACTGAAGCTTTCTTT	CAGRDRGLNTEAFF
TRBJ1-1	NA	TRBV15	NA	TGTGCCACCAGCGGCCGGACCAAAAACACTGAAGCTTTCTTT	CATSGRTKNTEAFF
TRBJ2-1	TRBD2	TRBV7-2	many	TGTGCCAGCAGCTTGGGACTAGGTTTCAGTGAGCAGTTCTTC	CASSLGLGFSEQFF
TRBJ2-7	TRBD2	TRBV28	once	TGTGCCAGCAGTCCGTTTGGGGGGGAGGGCGAGCAGTACTTC	CASSPFGGEGEQYF
TRBJ2-4	NA	TRBV27	NA	TGTGCCAGCAGTTTATTAGGCTTCAATCCCTTGCAGGGAGCCAAAAACATTCAGTACTTC	CASSLLGFNPLQGAKNIQYF
TRBJ1-2	NA	TRBV5-1	NA	TGCGCCAGCAGCTTCGCTCGGGCCCTGTATGGCTACACCTTC	CASSFARALYGYTF
TRBJ2-7	NA	TRBV27	many	TGTGCCAGCAGTTTTTGGCGAATGGGAAAAAACTCCTACGAGCAGTACTTC	CASSFWRMGKNSYEQYF
TRBJ2-1	TRBD1	TRBV24-1	NA	TGTGCCACTGGACAGGGTGTGAATGAGCAGTTCTTC	CATGQGVNEQFF
TRBJ2-5	NA	TRBV20-1	few	TGCAGTGCTAGAGGCGTCACGTCCGGCAGAGAGACCCAGTACTTC	CSARGVTSGRETQYF
TRBJ2-7	TRBD1	TRBV12-3/TRBV12-4	few	TGTGCCAGCAGTTTAAGTTGGTTTGGGCAGGGGGTCCCCTACGAGCAGTACTTC	CASSLSWFGQGVPYEQYF
TRBJ1-1	NA	TRBV2	few	TGTGCCAGCACTACGTACGCTGAAGCTTTCTTT	CASTTYAEAFF
TRBJ2-3	NA	TRBV6-2/TRBV6-3	NA	TGTGCCAGCAGTACACCCAAGTCTGGTTTAGATACGCAGTATTTT	CASSTPKSGLDTQYF
TRBJ1-1	NA	TRBV28	few	TGTGCCAGCAGGGACACAGGGACGAAAGCTTTCTTT	CASRDTGTKAFF
TRBJ2-7	TRBD1	TRBV20-1	many	TGCAGTGCTAGGGGACAGGGAACCTACGAGCAGTACTTC	CSARGQGTYEQYF
TRBJ2-7	NA	TRBV7-9	NA	TGTGCCACCAGCCCGATGGGGCAGGGTGGTTCCTACGAGCAGTACTTC	CATSPMGQGGSYEQYF
TRBJ2-7	NA	TRBV7-9	NA	TGTGCCAGCAGCAAGGACGGATTAGTCTACGAGCAGTACTTC	CASSKDGLVYEQYF
TRBJ2-1	NA	TRBV5-1	NA	TGCGCCAGCAGCTTGTTGGGTCAGGGCCGAGATGAGCAGTTCTTC	CASSLLGQGRDEQFF
TRBJ2-1	TRBD2	TRBV28	few	TGTGCCAGCCTGTCGGCGGGGGGGCTTGGTAATGAGCAGTTCTTC	CASLSAGGLGNEQFF
TRBJ1-2	NA	TRBV30	NA	TGTGCCTGGAGGACAGTGGGGAGGAACTATGGCTACACCTTC	CAWRTVGRNYGYTF
TRBJ2-1	NA	TRBV5-1	NA	TGCGCCAGCAGCTTGGGTTTAGCGGTTTCCTACAATGAGCAGTTCTTC	CASSLGLAVSYNEQFF
TRBJ2-7	NA	TRBV29-1	many	TGCAGCGTTGTCACTCCCTACGAGCAGTACTTC	CSVVTPYEQYF
TRBJ2-5	NA	TRBV5-1	NA	TGCGCCAGCAGCCACAAGAGCGGAATCCAAGAGACCCAGTACTTC	CASSHKSGIQETQYF
TRBJ2-1	NA	TRBV20-1	many	TGCAGTGCTTGGACAGAGCTTTACAATGAGCAGTTCTTC	CSAWTELYNEQFF
TRBJ1-3	TRBD1	TRBV6-2/TRBV6-3	NA	TGTGCCAGCAGTTACTCGGACAGGGAACGATACTCTGGAAACACCATATATTTT	CASSYSDRERYSGNTIYF
TRBJ2-7	NA	TRBV5-1	NA	TGCGCCAGCAGCTTGGCCCGGGGGCCAACCTACGAGCAGTACTTC	CASSLARGPTYEQYF
TRBJ2-3	TRBD2	TRBV20-1	many	TGCAGTGCTAGAGATTATGGCGGGGGGGCCCCACACACAGATACGCAGTATTTT	CSARDYGGGAPHTDTQYF
TRBJ2-1	TRBD2	TRBV7-3	few	TGTGCCAGCAGCCTAGAGTCCGGGACTAGCGGTAATGAGCAGTTCTTC	CASSLESGTSGNEQFF
TRBJ2-1	TRBD2	TRBV15	NA	TGTGCCACCAGCAGAGCCCCTCTTCGGCGGGGGGGCTGGGGAGTAGCCTACAATGAGCAGTTCTTC	CATSRAPLRRGGWGVAYNEQFF
TRBJ1-5	NA	TRBV9	NA	TGTGCCAGCAGCGTAGTTCGGGTAAATAGCAATCAGCCCCAGCATTTT	CASSVVRVNSNQPQHF
TRBJ2-1	TRBD1	TRBV5-1	NA	TGCGCCAGCAGTTACTACAGGGGCACGGATACCAATGAGCAGTTCTTC	CASSYYRGTDTNEQFF
TRBJ1-4	NA	TRBV7-2	many	TGTGCCAGCAGCTTAATGAGCACCCGTAATGAAAAACTGTTTTTT	CASSLMSTRNEKLFF
TRBJ2-1	NA	TRBV7-2	many	TGTGCCAGCAGCTTACTTCACAGTTACAATGAGCAGTTCTTC	CASSLLHSYNEQFF
TRBJ2-5	NA	TRBV29-1	many	TGCAGCGTTGACGGAGGGCAGGCGGAGACCCAGTACTTC	CSVDGGQAETQYF
TRBJ1-3	NA	TRBV10-3	NA	TGTGCCATCAGTGATGCCCACCTTGCCTCCGGAAACACCATATATTTT	CAISDAHLASGNTIYF
TRBJ2-5	TRBD2	TRBV20-1	NA	TGCAGTGCTGTGACCCGGACTAGCGGGTCGGAGACCCAGTACTTC	CSAVTRTSGSETQYF
TRBJ2-7	NA	TRBV12-3/TRBV12-4	many	TGTGCCAGCAGTTTGTTTCCTCGAGGTGCCTACGAGCAGTACTTC	CASSLFPRGAYEQYF
TRBJ2-3	NA	TRBV5-1	once	TGCGCCCGCAGCTTGCAGGTAGCTGCCGCAGATACGCAGTATTTT	CARSLQVAAADTQYF
TRBJ1-2	NA	TRBV30	few	TGTGCCTGGAGTGTAGGGATGGGCTACACCTTC	CAWSVGMGYTF
TRBJ1-5	TRBD1	TRBV6-1	few	TGTGCCAGCAGTGATATTCGGGACAGACATCAGCCCCAGCATTTT	CASSDIRDRHQPQHF
TRBJ1-5	NA	TRBV6-6	NA	TGTGCCAGCAGTTACTCTGGGCTAAGCAATCAGCCCCAGCATTTT	CASSYSGLSNQPQHF
TRBJ2-1	TRBD1	TRBV6-2/TRBV6-3	NA	TGTGCCAGCAGACAGGGACAGGGAGAGGCCAAAAATGAGCAGTTCTTC	CASRQGQGEAKNEQFF
TRBJ2-3	TRBD2	TRBV18	NA	TGTGCCAGCTCACCACAAGTCGCTAGCGGGGGCACAGATACGCAGTATTTT	CASSPQVASGGTDTQYF
TRBJ2-5	NA	TRBV7-2	few	TGTGCCAGCAGCTTAGCCGACAGAAGGGGGGAGCAGTACTTC	CASSLADRRGEQYF
TRBJ1-5	NA	TRBV7-2	few	TGTGCCAGCAGCTTAAACCGGGACGGTTATCAGCCCCAGCATTTT	CASSLNRDGYQPQHF
TRBJ2-5	NA	TRBV19	many	TGTGCCAGTAGTATTAATGTGCAAGAGACCCAGTACTTC	CASSINVQETQYF
TRBJ1-2	TRBD1	TRBV20-1	NA	TGCAGTGCCCCGGGACAGTATAACTATGGCTACACCTTC	CSAPGQYNYGYTF
TRBJ1-5	NA	TRBV7-2	few	TGTGCCAGCAGCCCACAACAGGGCTCGGAGCCCCAGCATTTT	CASSPQQGSEPQHF
TRBJ1-1	TRBD1	TRBV7-8	many	TGTGCCAGCAGGTATGGACAGGGAAACACTGAAGCTTTCTTT	CASRYGQGNTEAFF
TRBJ2-1	NA	TRBV5-3	NA	TGTGCCAGAAGCTTAAATGAGCAGTTCTTC	CARSLNEQFF
TRBJ2-2	NA	TRBV9	NA	TGTGCCAGCAGCGTAGATTACGGGGCAAGATTAAACACCGGGGAGCTGTTTTTT	CASSVDYGARLNTGELFF
TRBJ2-1	TRBD2	TRBV20-1	few	TGCAGTGCTAGCGATAAACTAGCGAGGACCTACAATGAGCAGTTCTTC	CSASDKLARTYNEQFF
TRBJ1-2	NA	TRBV4-2	few	TGTGCCAGCAGCCAAGATTTAGGGGTAGGACGGACTTTAGAGGGATATGGCTGCACCTTC	CASSQDLGVGRTLEGYGCTF
TRBJ1-2	TRBD1	TRBV14	NA	TGTGCCAGCAGCCCCCACGGACAGGCCGCTAACTATGGCTACACCTTC	CASSPHGQAANYGYTF